One TCR beta chain is described in this entry. This specimen comes from a study of OX40 agonist ivuxolimab in advanced cancers. Only in-frame clones appear in the TCRdb table, and some are missing; sequencing was by immunoSEQ multiplex PCR. This table has fewer than 85,000 clones, roughly 90% appearing once. CDR1 is MNHNS and CDR2 is SASEGT in the germline V gene. This CDR3 spans 16 amino acids. The V end lost 2 bases, the J end lost 2 bases, and 16 bases lay between the germline ends. The sample consisted of CD4+ or CD8+ T cells sorted from blood, taken in a trial of the OX40 agonist ivuxolimab. This sequence originates from an adult with an advanced solid tumor such as melanoma, head and neck, liver or kidney cancer. The chain is built from TRBV6-1 and TRBJ2-7; the D gene is possibly TRBD2 (5 bases). CDR3 in DNA: TGTGCCAGCAGTGAATGGGAGACCCAATGGCCCTACGAGCAGTACTTC. Translating it yields CASSEWETQWPYEQYF.